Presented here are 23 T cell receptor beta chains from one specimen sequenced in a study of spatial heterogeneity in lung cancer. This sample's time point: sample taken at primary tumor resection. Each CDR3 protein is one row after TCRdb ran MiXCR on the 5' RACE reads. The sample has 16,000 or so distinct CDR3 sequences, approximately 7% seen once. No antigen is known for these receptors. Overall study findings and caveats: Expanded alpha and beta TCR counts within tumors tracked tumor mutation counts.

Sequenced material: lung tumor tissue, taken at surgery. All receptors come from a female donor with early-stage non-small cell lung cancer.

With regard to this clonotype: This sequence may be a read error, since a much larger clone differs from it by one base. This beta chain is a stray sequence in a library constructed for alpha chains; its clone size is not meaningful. This chain's CDR3 is CSVEGRAYNEQCF. The DNA of the CDR3 is TGCAGCGTTGAGGGGAGGGCCTACAATGAGCAGTGCTTC. V and J are TRBV29-1 and TRBJ2-1; 7 nucleotides align to TRBD2. The germline V gene encodes CDR1 SQVTM and CDR2 ANQGSEA. The CDR3 is 13 residues long.

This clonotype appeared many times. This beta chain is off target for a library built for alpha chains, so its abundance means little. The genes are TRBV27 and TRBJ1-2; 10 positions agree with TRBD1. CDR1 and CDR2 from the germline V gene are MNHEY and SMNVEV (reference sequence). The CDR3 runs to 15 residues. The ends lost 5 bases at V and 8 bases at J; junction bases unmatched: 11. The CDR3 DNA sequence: TGTGCCAGCAGTCCACCGGGACAGGGGTCAGCGGGCTACACCTTC. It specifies CASSPPGQGSAGYTF.

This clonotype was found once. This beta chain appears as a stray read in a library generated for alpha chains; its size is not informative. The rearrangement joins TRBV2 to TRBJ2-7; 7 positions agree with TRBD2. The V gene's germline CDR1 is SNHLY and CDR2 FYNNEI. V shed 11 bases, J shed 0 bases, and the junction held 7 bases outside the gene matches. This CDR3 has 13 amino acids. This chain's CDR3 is CAGRDGSSYEQYF. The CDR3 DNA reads TGTGCCGGGAGGGACGGTAGCTCCTACGAGCAGTACTTC. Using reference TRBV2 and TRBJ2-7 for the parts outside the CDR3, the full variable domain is EPEVTQTPSHQVTQMGQEVILRCVPISNHLYFYWYRQILGQKVEFLVSFYNNEISEKSEIFDDQFSVERPDGSNFTLKIRSTKLEDSAMYFCAGRDGSSYEQYFGPGTRLTVT.

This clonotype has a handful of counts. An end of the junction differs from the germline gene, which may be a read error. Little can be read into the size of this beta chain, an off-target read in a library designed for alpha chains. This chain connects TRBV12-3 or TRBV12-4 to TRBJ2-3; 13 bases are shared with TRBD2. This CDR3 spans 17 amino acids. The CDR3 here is CASSVAGLAGPTDTQYF. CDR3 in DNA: TGTGCCAGCAGTGTAGCGGGACTAGCGGGGCCCACAGATACGCAGTATTTT.

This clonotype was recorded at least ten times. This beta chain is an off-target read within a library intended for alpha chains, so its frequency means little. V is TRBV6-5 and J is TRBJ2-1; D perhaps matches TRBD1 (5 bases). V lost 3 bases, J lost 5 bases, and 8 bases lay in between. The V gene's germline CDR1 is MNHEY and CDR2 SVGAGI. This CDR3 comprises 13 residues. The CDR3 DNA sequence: TGTGCCAGCAGTTATCAGGGCAACAATGAGCAGTTCTTC. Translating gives CASSYQGNNEQFF.

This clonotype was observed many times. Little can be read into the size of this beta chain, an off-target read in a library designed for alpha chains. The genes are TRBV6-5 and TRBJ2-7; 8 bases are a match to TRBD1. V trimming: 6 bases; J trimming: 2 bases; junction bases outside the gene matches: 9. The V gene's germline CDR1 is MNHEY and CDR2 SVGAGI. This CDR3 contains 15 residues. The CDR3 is CASRNRGRRAYEQYF. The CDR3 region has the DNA TGTGCCAGCAGGAACAGGGGGAGGAGGGCCTACGAGCAGTACTTC.

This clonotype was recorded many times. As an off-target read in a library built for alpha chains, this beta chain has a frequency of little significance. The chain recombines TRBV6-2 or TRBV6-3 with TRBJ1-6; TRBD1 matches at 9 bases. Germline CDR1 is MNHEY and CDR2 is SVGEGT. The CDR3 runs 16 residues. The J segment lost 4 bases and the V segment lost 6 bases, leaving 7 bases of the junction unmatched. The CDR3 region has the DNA TGTGCCAGCAGAGCCACAGGGGGCGCATATAATTCACCCCTCCACTTT. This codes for CASRATGGAYNSPLHF.

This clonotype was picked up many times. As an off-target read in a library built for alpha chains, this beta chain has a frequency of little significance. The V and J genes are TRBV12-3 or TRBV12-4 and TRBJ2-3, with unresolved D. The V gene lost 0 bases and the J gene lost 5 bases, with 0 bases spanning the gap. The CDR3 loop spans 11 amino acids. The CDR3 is CASSLADTQYF. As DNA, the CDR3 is TGTGCCAGCAGTTTAGCAGATACGCAGTATTTT.

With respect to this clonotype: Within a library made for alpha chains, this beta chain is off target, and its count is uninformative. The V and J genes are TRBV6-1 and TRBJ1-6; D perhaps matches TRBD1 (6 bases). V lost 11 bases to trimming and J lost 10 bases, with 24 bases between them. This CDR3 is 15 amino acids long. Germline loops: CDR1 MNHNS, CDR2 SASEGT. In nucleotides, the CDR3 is TGTGCCGTACAGGGTAATCCCTCCTTAATCTCACCCCTCCACTTT. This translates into CAVQGNPSLISPLHF.

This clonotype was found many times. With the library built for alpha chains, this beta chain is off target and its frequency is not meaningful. CDR3 sequence reads: CASSRGTNEKLFF. The CDR3 DNA reads TGTGCCAGCAGCCGGGGCACCAATGAAAAACTGTTTTTT. The chain is built from TRBV7-9 and TRBJ1-4; D possibly corresponds to TRBD1 (5 bases). CDR3 size: 13 residues. V was clipped by 5 bases and J by 5 bases, with 9 bases between them. Germline-derived CDR1 and CDR2 are SEHNR and FQNEAQ (reference sequence).

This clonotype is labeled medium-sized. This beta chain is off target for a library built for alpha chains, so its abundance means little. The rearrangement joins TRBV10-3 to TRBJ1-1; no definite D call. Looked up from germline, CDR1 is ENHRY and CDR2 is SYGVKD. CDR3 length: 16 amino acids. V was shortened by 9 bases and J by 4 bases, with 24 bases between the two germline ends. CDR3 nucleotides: TGTGCCATGAACTCTCCAGGTATCGGGCCCGGCACTGAAGCTTTCTTT. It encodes CAMNSPGIGPGTEAFF.

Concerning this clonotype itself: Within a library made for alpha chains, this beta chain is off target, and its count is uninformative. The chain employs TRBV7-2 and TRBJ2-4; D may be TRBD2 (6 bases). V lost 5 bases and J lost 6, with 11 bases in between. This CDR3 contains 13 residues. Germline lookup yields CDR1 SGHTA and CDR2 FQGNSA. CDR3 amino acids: CASSLIGGNIQYF. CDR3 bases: TGTGCCAGCAGCCTCATCGGGGGAAACATTCAGTACTTC. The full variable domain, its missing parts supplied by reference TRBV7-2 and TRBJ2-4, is GAGVSQSPSNKVTEKGKDVELRCDPISGHTALYWYRQSLGQGLEFLIYFQGNSAPDKSGLPSDRFSAERTGGSVSTLTIQRTQQEDSAVYLCASSLIGGNIQYFGAGTRLSVL.

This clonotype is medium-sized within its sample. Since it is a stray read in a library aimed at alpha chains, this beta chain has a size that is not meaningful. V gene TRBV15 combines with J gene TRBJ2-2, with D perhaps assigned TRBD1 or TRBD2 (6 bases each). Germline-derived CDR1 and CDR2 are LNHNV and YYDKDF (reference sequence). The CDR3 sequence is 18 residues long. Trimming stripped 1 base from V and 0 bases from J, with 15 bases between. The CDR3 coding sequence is TGTGCCACCAGCAGAGGCAGATCTGGGGGGCCGAACACCGGGGAGCTGTTTTTT. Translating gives CATSRGRSGGPNTGELFF.

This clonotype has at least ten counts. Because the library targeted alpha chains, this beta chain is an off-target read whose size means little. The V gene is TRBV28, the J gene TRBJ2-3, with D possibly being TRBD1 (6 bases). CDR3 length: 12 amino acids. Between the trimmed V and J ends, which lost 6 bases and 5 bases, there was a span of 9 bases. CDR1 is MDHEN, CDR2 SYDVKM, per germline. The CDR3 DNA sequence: TGTGCCAGCAGGCAACAGGGAGATACGCAGTATTTT. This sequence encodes CASRQQGDTQYF. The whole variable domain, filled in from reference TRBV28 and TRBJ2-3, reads DVKVTQSSRYLVKRTGEKVFLECVQDMDHENMFWYRQDPGLGLRLIYFSYDVKMKEKGDIPEGYSVSREKKERFSLILESASTNQTSMYLCASRQQGDTQYFGPGTRLTVL.

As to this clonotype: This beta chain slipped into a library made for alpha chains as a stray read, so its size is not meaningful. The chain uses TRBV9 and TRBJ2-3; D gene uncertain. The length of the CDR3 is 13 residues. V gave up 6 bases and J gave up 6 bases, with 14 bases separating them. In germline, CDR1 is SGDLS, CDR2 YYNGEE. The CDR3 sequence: CASTAHPEDTQYF. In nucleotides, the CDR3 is TGTGCCAGCACCGCCCACCCTGAGGATACGCAGTATTTT.

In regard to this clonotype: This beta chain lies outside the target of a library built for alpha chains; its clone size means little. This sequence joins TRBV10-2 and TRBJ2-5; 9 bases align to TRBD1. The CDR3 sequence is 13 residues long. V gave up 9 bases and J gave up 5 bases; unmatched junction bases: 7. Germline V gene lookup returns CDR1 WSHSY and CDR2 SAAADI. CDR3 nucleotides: TGCGCCAGTGGGCCACAGGGGGCGGAGACCCAGTACTTC. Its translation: CASGPQGAETQYF.

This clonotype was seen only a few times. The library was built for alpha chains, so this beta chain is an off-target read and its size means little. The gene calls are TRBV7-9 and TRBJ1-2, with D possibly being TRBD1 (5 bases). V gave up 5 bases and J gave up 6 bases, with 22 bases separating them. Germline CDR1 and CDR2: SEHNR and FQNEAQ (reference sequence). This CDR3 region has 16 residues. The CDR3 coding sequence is TGTGCCAGCAGCCCCTACGGGACCGGATCCAGACATGGCTACACCTTC. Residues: CASSPYGTGSRHGYTF.

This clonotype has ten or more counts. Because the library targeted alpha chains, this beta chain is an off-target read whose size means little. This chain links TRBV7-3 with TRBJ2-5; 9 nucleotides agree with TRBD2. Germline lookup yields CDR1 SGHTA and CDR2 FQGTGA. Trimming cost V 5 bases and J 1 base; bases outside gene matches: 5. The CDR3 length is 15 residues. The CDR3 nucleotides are TGTGCCAGCAGCATTAGCGGGGGCCTCCAAGAGACCCAGTACTTC. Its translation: CASSISGGLQETQYF.

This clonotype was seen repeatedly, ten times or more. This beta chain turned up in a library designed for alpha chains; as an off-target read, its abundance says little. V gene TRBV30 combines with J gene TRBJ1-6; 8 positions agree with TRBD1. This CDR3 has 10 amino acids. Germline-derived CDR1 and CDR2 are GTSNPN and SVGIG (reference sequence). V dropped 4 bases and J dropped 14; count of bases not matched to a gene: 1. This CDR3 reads CAWMDRALHF. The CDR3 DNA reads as TGTGCCTGGATGGACAGGGCCCTCCACTTT.

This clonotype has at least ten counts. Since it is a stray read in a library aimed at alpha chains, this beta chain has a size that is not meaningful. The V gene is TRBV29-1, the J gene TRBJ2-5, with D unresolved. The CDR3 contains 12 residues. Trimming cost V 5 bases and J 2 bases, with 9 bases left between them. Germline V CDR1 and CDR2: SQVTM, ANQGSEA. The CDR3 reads CSVTDKQETQYF. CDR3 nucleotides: TGCAGCGTTACCGACAAACAAGAGACCCAGTACTTC.

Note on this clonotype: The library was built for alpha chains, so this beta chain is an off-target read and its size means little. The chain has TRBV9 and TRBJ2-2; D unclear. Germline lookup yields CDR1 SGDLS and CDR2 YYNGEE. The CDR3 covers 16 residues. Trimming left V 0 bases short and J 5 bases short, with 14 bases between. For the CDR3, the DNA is TGTGCCAGCAGCGTAGAGGCCAGCGTGAGAACCGGGGAGCTGTTTTTT. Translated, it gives CASSVEASVRTGELFF.

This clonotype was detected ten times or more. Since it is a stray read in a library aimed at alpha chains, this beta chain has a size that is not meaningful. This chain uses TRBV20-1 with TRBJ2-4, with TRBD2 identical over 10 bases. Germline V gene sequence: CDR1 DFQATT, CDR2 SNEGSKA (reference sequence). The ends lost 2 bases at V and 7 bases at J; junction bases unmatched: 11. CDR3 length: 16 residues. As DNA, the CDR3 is TGCAGTGCTAGACCCCCCTGGGGTAGCGGGGGGAACATTCAGTACTTC. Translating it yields CSARPPWGSGGNIQYF.

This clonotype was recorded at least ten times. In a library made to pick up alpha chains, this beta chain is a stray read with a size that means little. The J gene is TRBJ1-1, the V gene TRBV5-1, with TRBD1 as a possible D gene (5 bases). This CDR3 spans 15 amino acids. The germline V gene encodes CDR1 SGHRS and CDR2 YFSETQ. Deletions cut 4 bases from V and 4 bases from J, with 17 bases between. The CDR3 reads CASSEGWGLGTEAFF. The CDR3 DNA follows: TGCGCCAGCAGCGAGGGATGGGGACTCGGCACTGAAGCTTTCTTT. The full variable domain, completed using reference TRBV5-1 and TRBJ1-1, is KAGVTQTPRYLIKTRGQQVTLSCSPISGHRSVSWYQQTPGQGLQFLFEYFSETQRNKGNFPGRFSGRQFSNSRSEMNVSTLELGDSALYLCASSEGWGLGTEAFFGQGTRLTVV.